These T cell receptor beta chains were read from a single sample in a study of blood T cell repertoires in COVID-19. Some clones are missing from TCRdb's copy, which holds only in-frame ones; the method was immunoSEQ multiplex PCR. This table has 85,000 to 95,000 clones, more than 70% appearing once. The sample consisted of peripheral blood. These receptors came from a human donor in a cohort sampled during active COVID-19. Both conserved end residues are part of each CDR3. A D gene is named only where the DNA matches it firmly. Clone size is stated in some rows and not others, as once, few, many or a class when expanded.

CDR3,DNA,D,size,V,J
CASSLRVNTEAFF,TGTGCCAGCAGCCTCAGGGTGAACACTGAAGCTTTCTTT,-,few,TRBV5-4,TRBJ1-1
CASSHRDNEQFF,TGCGCCAGCAGCCATCGGGACAATGAGCAGTTCTTC,-,-,TRBV4-3,TRBJ2-1
CASSGKDGGSTDTQYF,TGTGCCAGCAGCGGAAAAGACGGGGGGAGCACAGATACGCAGTATTTT,TRBD2,-,TRBV5-4,TRBJ2-3
CASSLGQGNEAFF,TGTGCCAGCAGCTTGGGGCAGGGCAACGAAGCTTTCTTT,-,-,TRBV5-5,TRBJ1-1
CASSIYGEGDRAFF,TGTGCCAGTAGTATTTATGGGGAGGGAGACCGAGCTTTCTTT,-,-,TRBV19,TRBJ1-1
CASRGGGLYEQYF,TGTGCCAGCAGGGGGGGAGGGCTCTACGAGCAGTACTTC,TRBD2,-,TRBV27,TRBJ2-7
CASSLGRGYTGELFF,TGTGCCAGCAGTTTAGGAAGGGGTTACACCGGGGAGCTGTTTTTT,-,-,TRBV28,TRBJ2-2
CASSLVLAGGGGEQYF,TGTGCCAGCAGCTTGGTGCTAGCGGGAGGAGGCGGCGAGCAGTACTTC,TRBD2,-,TRBV5-4,TRBJ2-7
CASRGEDRIGELFF,TGTGCCAGCAGGGGGGAGGACCGGATCGGGGAGCTGTTTTTT,-,-,TRBV28,TRBJ2-2
CASSLGGGAGGYTF,TGTGCCAGCAGCTTAGGGGGGGGCGCAGGTGGCTACACCTTC,-,-,TRBV7-9,TRBJ1-2
CSASPTGLGETQYF,TGCAGCGCCTCACCGACAGGGTTGGGAGAGACCCAGTACTTC,TRBD1,-,TRBV29-1,TRBJ2-5
CASSRTGLALTDTQYF,TGTGCCAGCAGTCGAACGGGACTAGCGTTAACAGATACGCAGTATTTT,TRBD2,-,TRBV6-2/TRBV6-3,TRBJ2-3
CASSSIAGNTGELFF,TGTGCCAGCAGTAGCATAGCGGGGAACACCGGGGAGCTGTTTTTT,TRBD2,-,TRBV6-5,TRBJ2-2
CASSPGWSSYNEQFF,TGTGCCAGCAGCCCCGGCTGGAGCTCCTACAATGAGCAGTTCTTC,-,-,TRBV7-2,TRBJ2-1
CASSQDQGNEKLFF,TGTGCCAGCAGCCAAGATCAGGGGAATGAAAAACTGTTTTTT,-,-,TRBV4-2,TRBJ1-4
CASSVGPDRSTEAFF,TGTGCCAGCAGCGTAGGCCCAGACAGATCCACTGAAGCTTTCTTT,-,-,TRBV9,TRBJ1-1
CASSQVGGARDTQYF,TGTGCCAGCAGCCAAGTTGGTGGGGCCCGGGATACGCAGTATTTT,-,-,TRBV3-1/TRBV3-2,TRBJ2-3
CASRTQGGGTGELFF,TGCGCCAGCAGGACCCAGGGAGGAGGGACCGGGGAGCTGTTTTTT,-,-,TRBV5-1,TRBJ2-2
CASSQGSGYQETQYF,TGCGCCAGCAGCCAAGGGTCGGGATACCAAGAGACCCAGTACTTC,-,-,TRBV4-3,TRBJ2-5
CASSTREEQYF,TGTGCCAGCTCAACACGGGAGGAGCAGTACTTC,-,-,TRBV18,TRBJ2-7
CASSGGTGVGTEAFF,TGCGCCAGCAGCGGCGGGACAGGGGTGGGAACTGAAGCTTTCTTT,TRBD1,-,TRBV5-1,TRBJ1-1
CASSLDRTDTQYF,TGTGCCAGCAGCCTGGACAGGACAGATACGCAGTATTTT,TRBD1,-,TRBV7-8,TRBJ2-3
CASSAGAGINYGYTF,TGTGCCAGCAGCGCTGGGGCAGGGATTAACTATGGCTACACCTTC,-,-,TRBV9,TRBJ1-2
CASSLTSQKELFF,TGTGCCAGCAGCTTGACTAGCCAAAAGGAGCTGTTTTTT,TRBD2,-,TRBV7-2,TRBJ2-2
CASSPSPSGGKQYF,TGTGCCAGCAGTCCGTCACCTAGCGGGGGGAAGCAGTATTTT,TRBD2,-,TRBV7-9,TRBJ2-3
CASSLNPTESPLHF,TGCGCCAGCAGCTTGAATCCAACTGAGTCACCCCTCCACTTT,-,-,TRBV5-1,TRBJ1-6
CASITFNTGELFF,TGTGCCAGCATTACATTTAACACCGGGGAGCTGTTTTTT,-,-,TRBV6-5,TRBJ2-2
CASSLREGAEAFF,TGTGCCAGCAGCTTAAGGGAGGGGGCTGAAGCTTTCTTT,-,-,TRBV11-3,TRBJ1-1
CASRTQQARYGYTF,TGTGCCAGCAGAACTCAACAGGCCAGATATGGCTACACCTTC,-,-,TRBV28,TRBJ1-2
CASSLAYSSYNEQFF,TGTGCCAGCAGCTTAGCGTATAGCTCCTACAATGAGCAGTTCTTC,-,-,TRBV7-2,TRBJ2-1
CASRELAGGRQETQYF,TGTGCCAGCAGGGAACTGGCAGGGGGTCGACAAGAGACCCAGTACTTC,TRBD1,-,TRBV28,TRBJ2-5
CASSPLGTSGRIGNEQFF,TGTGCCAGCAGTCCCCTGGGGACTAGCGGGAGAATTGGCAATGAGCAGTTCTTC,TRBD2,once,TRBV6-6,TRBJ2-1
CASSEPGNEQFF,TGTGCCAGCAGTGAACCCGGGAATGAGCAGTTCTTC,-,-,TRBV6-1,TRBJ2-1